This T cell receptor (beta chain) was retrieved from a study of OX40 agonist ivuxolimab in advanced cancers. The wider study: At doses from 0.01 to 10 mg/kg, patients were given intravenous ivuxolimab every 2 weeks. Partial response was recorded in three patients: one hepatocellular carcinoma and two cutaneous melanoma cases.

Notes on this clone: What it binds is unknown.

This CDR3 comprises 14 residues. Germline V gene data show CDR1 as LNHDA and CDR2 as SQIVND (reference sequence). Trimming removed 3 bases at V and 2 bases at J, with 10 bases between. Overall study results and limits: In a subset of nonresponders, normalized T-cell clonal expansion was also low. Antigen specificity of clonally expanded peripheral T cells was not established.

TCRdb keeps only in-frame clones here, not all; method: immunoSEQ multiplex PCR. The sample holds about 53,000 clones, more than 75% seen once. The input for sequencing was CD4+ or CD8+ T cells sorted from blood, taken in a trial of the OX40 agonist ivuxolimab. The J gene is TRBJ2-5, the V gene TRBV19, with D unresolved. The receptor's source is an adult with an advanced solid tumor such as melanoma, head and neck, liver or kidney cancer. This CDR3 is CASSISKLQETQYF. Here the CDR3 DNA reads TGTGCCAGTAGTATTTCGAAGTTGCAAGAGACCCAGTACTTC. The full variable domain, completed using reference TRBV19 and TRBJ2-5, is DGGITQSPKYLFRKEGQNVTLSCEQNLNHDAMYWYRQDPGQGLRLIYYSQIVNDFQKGDIAEGYSVSREKKESFPLTVTSAQKNPTAFYLCASSISKLQETQYFGPGTRLLVL.